The clone carrying this TCR beta chain was seen just once. This sample's time point: patch test 1, 2 weeks after DPC sensitization. Indicated treatment: therapeutic diphenylcyclopropenone sensitization with weekly scalp DPC. This sample is drawn from a study of human T cells and chemical hapten exposure. TCRdb re-called the RACE reads with MiXCR, one entry per CDR3 protein. The sample lists over 85,000 distinct CDR3 sequences, about an eighth occurring once. This CDR3 has 17 amino acids. The V gene's germline CDR1 is SEHNR and CDR2 FQNEAQ (reference sequence). Trimming left V 4 bases short and J 4 bases short, with 22 bases between.

The source is a woman aged 40-49 years with alopecia areata. Some clones in this sample may be carry-over from other donors' samples. The source was whole blood, collected in connection with sensitization to the hapten diphenylcyclopropenone (DPC). The V gene is TRBV7-9, the J gene TRBJ1-1, with no clear D. CDR3 coding DNA: TGTGCCAGCAGCTACCAACAAGGTTTCAGTTTTTCCACTGAAGCTTTCTTT. Protein: CASSYQQGFSFSTEAFF.